This T cell receptor (beta chain) was sequenced for a study of CD8 T cells in ankylosing spondylitis. The study, taken as a whole, reports: Certain motif variants had earlier appeared in reactive arthritis synovial fluid and blood. Made up of eight or nine highly homologous variants, a TCR beta motif appeared characteristic of ankylosing spondylitis blood. Clones tied to disease were said to be significantly enriched in matched ankylosing spondylitis synovial fluid. Clones linked to disease, bearing a CD8+ phenotype, were relatively rare in peripheral blood.

There are 14 residues in the CDR3. Trimming stripped 4 bases from V and 6 bases from J, with 12 bases between. The germline V gene encodes CDR1 SNHLY and CDR2 FYNNEI. Molecular-barcoded quantitative 5'-RACE produced these TCR beta libraries. From the 5' RACE reads, TCRdb called clonotypes with MiXCR, one entry per CDR3 protein. Of a few hundred thousand distinct CDR3 sequences listed, under 8.5% are singletons. A word on this clonotype: Its antigen is currently unknown.

The sequencing sample was made of blood, either unsorted or a sorted T cell fraction (not recorded which). The source of this sequence is a male donor with ankylosing spondylitis. The chain links TRBV2 to TRBJ2-2; D call uncertain. This CDR3 reads CASSVGSRAGELFF. The CDR3 DNA sequence: TGTGCCAGCAGTGTTGGCAGTCGGGCCGGGGAGCTGTTTTTT.